This entry lists 3 T cell receptor beta chains sequenced from one sample in a study of blood T cell repertoires in COVID-19. The repertoire was sequenced with immunoSEQ multiplex PCR; TCRdb's copy has only in-frame clones and lacks some. This sample has about 200,000 clones, with approximately 86% found just once. Sequenced sample: peripheral blood. The source is a man aged 60 to 75 with acute or convalescent COVID-19.

The V gene is TRBV7-8, the J gene TRBJ2-5, with 9 positions matching TRBD2. The V gene's germline CDR1 is SGHVS and CDR2 FQNEAQ. With 5 bases clipped from V and 1 base from J, the junction kept 5 bases outside the gene matches. CDR3 length equals 15 residues. CDR3: CASSLSGGLQETQYF. The DNA of the CDR3 is TGTGCCAGCAGCCTAAGCGGGGGGCTCCAAGAGACCCAGTACTTC.

V and J are TRBV30 and TRBJ2-4; D unclear. Germline CDR1 is GTSNPN and CDR2 is SVGIG (reference sequence). This CDR3 contains 13 residues. Trimming removed 2 bases at V and 6 bases at J, with 11 bases between. CDR3 coding DNA: TGTGCCTGGAGTCTTGACTTCGCAAACATTCAGTACTTC. It specifies CAWSLDFANIQYF.

This clone showed up just a few times. The chain couples TRBV2 to TRBJ1-3; TRBD1 matches 8 bases. Germline V gene lookup returns CDR1 SNHLY and CDR2 FYNNEI. This CDR3 has 15 residues. Trimming removed 5 bases from V and 8 bases from J; junction bases left unmatched: 11. CDR3 sequence reads: CASSQEAGGEDTIYF. The DNA of the CDR3 is TGTGCCAGCAGTCAAGAGGCAGGGGGCGAGGACACCATATATTTT.